The sequence of this TCR beta chain was determined in a study of T cell repertoires and HLA-DP antigens. Study at large: CD4+ T cells were cocultured with HeLa cells expressing HLA-DP.

After roughly 15 days, CD4+ cells were restimulated around 25 h with the same allogeneic DPB1. Retrovirally transduced HeLa cells with HLA-DPA1/DPB1, HLA-DM, invariant chain and CD80 served as stimulators. Irradiated (100 Gy) HeLa cells stimulated CD4+ cells at 3:1 with around 46 U/mL IL-2. Sequencing was performed with immunoSEQ multiplex PCR; in TCRdb, only in-frame clones are kept and a portion is missing. The data hold roughly 2,000 clones, with 78% observed a single time. The sequence came from a young woman in good health and CMV-seronegative. Sequencing was carried out using CD137- CD4+ T cells from cultured PBMCs.

In DNA, the CDR3 is TGCGCCAGCAGCGAGAGACAGGGCTTAGCCTCTGGGGCCAACGTCCTGACTTTC. It codes for CASSERQGLASGANVLTF. This rearrangement joins TRBV5-1 to TRBJ2-6; 7 bases line up with TRBD1. V shed 4 bases, J shed 0 bases, and the junction held 10 bases outside the gene matches. Germline V gene lookup returns CDR1 SGHRS and CDR2 YFSETQ. The CDR3 is made up of 18 amino acids.